This T cell receptor beta chain was observed in a study of PD-1 blockade in mismatch repair-deficient tumors. A word on this clone: The antigen is undetermined.

Study observations and caveats: After pembrolizumab, tumor-resident clones rose rapidly, then generally contracted before radiologic responses. About 4.5% of the roughly 150 peptide-expanded blood TCRs were also found in tumor.

The assay was immunoSEQ multiplex PCR, and TCRdb's table has in-frame clones only and misses some. The table has 10,000 or so clones, over 80% seen once. Time point of the sample: approximately 11-day in vitro stimulation with candidate neoantigen peptide 3. The sequence derives from an adult with mismatch repair-deficient cancer. The sample consisted of cells cultured in vitro, taken from a patient treated with pembrolizumab.

The CDR3 sequence is CASSTGLARRYEQYF. The CDR3, as DNA: TGCGCCAGCAGCACCGGACTAGCGAGAAGATACGAGCAGTACTTC. The chain is built from TRBV4-1 and TRBJ2-7, with TRBD2 matching 9 bases. Per germline, CDR1 MGHRA and CDR2 YSYEKL. V lost 5 bases, J lost 4 bases, and 9 bases stayed unmatched. The CDR3 sequence is 15 residues long.